The 31 T cell receptor beta chains below all came from one sample that was sequenced in a study of blood T cells in healthy people across ages. A second PCR, run for roughly 7 to 11 cycles, used a sample-barcoded 5' primer plus a J-beta primer mix. MiXCR was run by TCRdb on the 5' RACE reads, yielding one entry per CDR3 protein. The sample lists 1,500,000 or so distinct CDR3 sequences, around 40% occurring once. The sequenced sample consisted of blood. These receptors originate from a young woman in good health.

This clonotype has a count of ten or more. The CDR3 bases are TGTGCCAGCAGTACTTTGGAGACCCAGTACTTC. This codes for CASSTLETQYF. The chain joins TRBV6-2 or TRBV6-3 to TRBJ2-5; D is unresolved. This CDR3 contains 11 residues. Between the trimmed V and J ends, which lost 5 bases and 5 bases, there was a span of 6 bases. Germline V gene data show CDR1 as MNHEY and CDR2 as SVGEGT.

The gene calls are TRBV13 and TRBJ2-4; D may be TRBD2 (7 bases). The germline CDR1 and CDR2 sequences are PRHDT and FYEKMQ (reference sequence). V shed 5 bases and J shed 3 bases, with 14 bases lying between them. The CDR3 runs 15 residues. The DNA of the CDR3 is TGTGCCAGCAGCGCGCGGGGGCAAGACAAAAACATTCAGTACTTC. It yields the protein CASSARGQDKNIQYF. Full variable domain (remainder filled in from reference TRBV13 and TRBJ2-4): AAGVIQSPRHLIKEKRETATLKCYPIPRHDTVYWYQQGPGQDPQFLISFYEKMQSDKGSIPDRFSAQQFSDYHSELNMSSLELGDSALYFCASSARGQDKNIQYFGAGTRLSVL.

A remark on this clonotype: The junction does not match germline at one end; this may be a read error. The chain has TRBV7-9 and TRBJ1-2; D is undetermined. The CDR3 extends over 15 amino acids. Germline CDR1 and CDR2: SEHNR and FQNEAQ (reference sequence). Written as DNA, the CDR3 is TGTGCCAGCAGCTTAGAACATCCGTCTAACGATGGCTACACCTTC. Its translation is CASSLEHPSNDGYTF.

V usage is TRBV7-2 and J usage is TRBJ2-5; a possible D gene is TRBD1 (5 bases). The germline V and J ends were trimmed by 9 bases and 11 bases, with 13 bases remaining between them. CDR1 is SGHTA and CDR2 is FQGNSA in the germline V gene. The CDR3 loop spans 10 amino acids. Written as DNA, the CDR3 is TGTGCCAGTCAGGGCAATGAGCAGTACTTC. This gives the protein CASQGNEQYF.

The sample holds a few counts of this clonotype. The chain couples TRBV11-3 to TRBJ2-5; TRBD2 aligns across 10 bases. The germline gives CDR1 SGHNT, CDR2 YENEEA. This CDR3 is 15 amino acids long. V lost 5 bases to trimming and J lost 11 bases; unmatched junction nucleotides: 14. CDR3 in DNA: TGTGCCAGCAGCCCCGGGTCTAGCGGGAGACATGAGCAGTACTTC. Encoded protein: CASSPGSSGRHEQYF.

CDR3 amino acids: CSAPDGGGNQPQHF. The CDR3 DNA is TGCAGTGCACCGGACGGAGGAGGCAATCAGCCCCAGCATTTT. V usage is TRBV20-1 and J usage is TRBJ1-5; D not certain. Looked up from germline, CDR1 is DFQATT and CDR2 is SNEGSKA (reference sequence). V lost 6 bases and J 2 bases, leaving 14 bases between the germline ends. This CDR3 is built from 14 residues.

The J gene is TRBJ2-1, the V gene TRBV7-2, with 10 bases fitting TRBD2. Germline loops: CDR1 SGHTA, CDR2 FQGNSA. This CDR3 contains 19 residues. After removal of 2 bases from V and 0 bases from J, the junction contained 10 bases not matched to a gene. The CDR3 DNA reads TGTGCCAGCAGCTTAATTACTAGCGGGGTTCCCAGCTCCTACAATGAGCAGTTCTTC. It translates to CASSLITSGVPSSYNEQFF. The variable domain in full, completed from reference TRBV7-2 and TRBJ2-1, reads GAGVSQSPSNKVTEKGKDVELRCDPISGHTALYWYRQSLGQGLEFLIYFQGNSAPDKSGLPSDRFSAERTGGSVSTLTIQRTQQEDSAVYLCASSLITSGVPSSYNEQFFGPGTRLTVL.

The chain carries TRBV29-1 and TRBJ2-7, with 13 bases matching TRBD2. The DNA matches TRBJ2-5 better at its end, which makes the J call doubtful. Germline CDR1 SQVTM, CDR2 ANQGSEA. The CDR3 length is 14 residues. CDR3 residues: CSPRLAGGSETQYF. The CDR3, as DNA: TGCAGCCCGAGACTAGCGGGGGGTTCGGAGACCCAGTACTTC.

There are a few counts of this clonotype. V gene TRBV27 combines with J gene TRBJ2-1; D may be TRBD2 (6 bases). V lost 0 bases and J lost 9, with 9 bases in between. This CDR3 comprises 13 residues. Germline V gene data show CDR1 as MNHEY and CDR2 as SMNVEV (reference sequence). Here the CDR3 reads CASSLSSGVEQFF. CDR3 sequence (DNA): TGTGCCAGCAGTTTATCCTCGGGAGTTGAGCAGTTCTTC.

The chain joins TRBV7-2 to TRBJ1-5; D gene unclear. V was clipped by 1 base and J by 4 bases, with 11 bases between them. Germline V CDR1 and CDR2: SGHTA, FQGNSA. There are 15 residues in the CDR3. In DNA, the CDR3 is TGTGCCAGCAGCTTAGGGCCGGCAGGTAATCAGCCCCAGCATTTT. This gives the protein CASSLGPAGNQPQHF.

This clonotype occurred many times. Mismatch with germline at one junction end may stem from a read error. The gene calls are TRBV7-7 and TRBJ2-5, with 8 bases matching TRBD1. CDR1 is SSHAT, CDR2 FNYEAQ, per germline (reference sequence). The CDR3 is made up of 15 amino acids. CDR3 residues: CASSSHTGGQETQYF. The CDR3 DNA reads TGTGCTAGCAGCTCTCATACAGGGGGCCAAGAGACCCAGTACTTC.

About this clonotype itself: It may be a read error: a sequence one base away is much more abundant. V gene TRBV12-3 or TRBV12-4 combines with J gene TRBJ2-7, with 9 bases lining up with TRBD2. The CDR3 spans 14 residues. In nucleotides, the CDR3 is TGTGCCGGCAGCCTAGCGGGAACCTACAATGAGCAGTACTTC. Its translation is CAGSLAGTYNEQYF.

This clonotype was observed many times. V and J are TRBV10-1 and TRBJ2-7; 8 bases align to TRBD1. This CDR3 spans 14 amino acids. The junction had 8 bases not matched to a gene; V was cut back by 2 bases and J by 8 bases. Germline V gene sequence: CDR1 WNHNN, CDR2 SYGVQD (reference sequence). Here the CDR3 DNA reads TGCGCCAGCAGTGAGACGATCGGACAGGGCAAGCAGTACTTC. Its translation is CASSETIGQGKQYF.

The gene calls are TRBV6-2 or TRBV6-3 and TRBJ1-1, with D tentatively TRBD1 (6 bases). CDR3 size: 14 residues. CDR1 and CDR2 (germline): MNHEY, SVGEGT. Trimming removed 2 bases at V and 4 bases at J, with 11 bases between. This CDR3 is CASSYNQGSTEAFF. CDR3 coding DNA: TGTGCCAGCAGTTACAACCAGGGGAGCACTGAAGCTTTCTTT.

This rearrangement joins TRBV20-1 to TRBJ2-5; 12 bases agree with TRBD2. Matching the DNA end better, TRBJ2-7 makes the J call doubtful. The CDR3 is 19 residues long. Germline V gives CDR1 DFQATT, CDR2 SNEGSKA (reference sequence). CDR3 bases: TGCAGTGCTAGAGAACTACCCACACTAGCGGGGGGCCCACACTACGAGCAGTACTTC. Protein sequence: CSARELPTLAGGPHYEQYF.

The chain employs TRBV24-1 and TRBJ2-6, with unresolved D. Trimming removed 6 bases at V and 1 base at J, with 18 bases between. The CDR3 is 18 amino acids. Germline lookup yields CDR1 KGHDR and CDR2 SFDVKD. The DNA for the CDR3 is TGTGCCACCAGTCCCACTTACAAGGACCATTCTGGGGCCAACGTCCTGACTTTC. As protein: CATSPTYKDHSGANVLTF.

This sequence joins TRBV7-2 and TRBJ1-2; the D is unclear. The CDR3 sequence is 14 residues long. Germline V gene sequence: CDR1 SGHTA, CDR2 FQGNSA. Trimming removed 2 bases at V and 0 bases at J, with 7 bases between. DNA of the CDR3: TGTGCCAGCAGCTTATACCCTACTAACTATGGCTACACCTTC. It specifies CASSLYPTNYGYTF.

CDR3 sequence: CASSQVGQGVSNQPQHF. CDR3 DNA sequence: TGCGCCAGCAGCCAAGTCGGACAGGGGGTTAGCAATCAGCCCCAGCATTTT. This chain connects TRBV4-1 to TRBJ1-5; 10 nucleotides agree with TRBD1. Germline CDR1 reads MGHRA; CDR2 reads YSYEKL. The CDR3 runs 17 residues. The junction had 3 bases not matched to a gene; V was cut back by 1 base and J by 0 bases.

The chain employs TRBV27 and TRBJ2-5; D tentatively fits TRBD1 or TRBD2 (5 bases each). This CDR3 comprises 14 residues. Between the trimmed V and J ends, which lost 3 bases and 2 bases, there was a span of 10 bases. Germline V gene sequence: CDR1 MNHEY, CDR2 SMNVEV (reference sequence). CDR3 in amino acids: CASSLLGRQETQYF. The CDR3 bases are TGTGCCAGCAGTTTGTTGGGACGACAAGAGACCCAGTACTTC.

V gene TRBV7-9 combines with J gene TRBJ2-5; D is possibly TRBD1 or TRBD2 (5 bases each). Trimming shortened V by 4 bases and J by 11 bases, and 20 bases separated the two germline ends. Germline V gene data show CDR1 as SEHNR and CDR2 as FQNEAQ (reference sequence). The CDR3 contains 14 residues. The DNA of the CDR3 is TGTGCCAGCAGCTCCCTCCCGGGACGCAATGAGCAGTACTTC. Translation gives CASSSLPGRNEQYF.

This clonotype was seen more than once but under ten times. The chain is built from TRBV20-1 and TRBJ2-6; TRBD1 or TRBD2 may be the D gene (5 bases each). V gave up 1 base and J gave up 1 base, with 8 bases separating them. CDR3 length: 15 amino acids. CDR1 is DFQATT and CDR2 is SNEGSKA in the germline V gene (reference sequence). The CDR3 sequence: CSARAGASGANVLTF. The DNA of the CDR3 is TGCAGTGCTAGAGCCGGGGCATCTGGGGCCAACGTCCTGACTTTC.

The CDR3 bases are TGTGCCAGCAGCTTAGACTTGAGCGCAGATACGCAGTATTTT. It is translated as CASSLDLSADTQYF. The chain links TRBV7-9 to TRBJ2-3, with D uncertain. Germline values: CDR1 SEHNR, CDR2 FQNEAQ (reference sequence). Between the trimmed V and J ends, which lost 1 base and 4 bases, there was a span of 9 bases. This CDR3 has 14 residues.

The CDR3 sequence is CASSGHRGIGYGYTF. Written as DNA, the CDR3 is TGTGCCAGCTCCGGACACCGAGGTATAGGCTATGGCTACACCTTC. The rearrangement uses TRBV27 and TRBJ1-2; D is possibly TRBD1 (5 bases). V lost 8 bases to trimming and J lost 4 bases, with 20 bases between them. The germline CDR1 and CDR2 sequences are MNHEY and SMNVEV (reference sequence). CDR3 length equals 15 residues.

The gene calls are TRBV2 and TRBJ2-7; no clear D gene. V lost 0 bases, J lost 0 bases, and 12 bases lay in between. The CDR3 runs to 16 residues. Germline lookup yields CDR1 SNHLY and CDR2 FYNNEI. CDR3 protein: CASSEALPGISYEQYF. CDR3 coding DNA: TGTGCCAGCAGTGAAGCGCTTCCGGGTATCTCCTACGAGCAGTACTTC.

This chain links TRBV4-1 with TRBJ1-2; no definite D call. The CDR3 is made up of 15 amino acids. In germline, CDR1 is MGHRA, CDR2 YSYEKL. The V end lost 6 bases, the J end lost 5 bases, and 19 bases lay between the germline ends. The CDR3 DNA follows: TGCGCCAGCAGGGACTCTCACACACGGACTTATGGCTACACCTTC. Translation: CASRDSHTRTYGYTF.

This clonotype was detected only a few times. The chain couples TRBV4-3 to TRBJ2-4; 7 bases match TRBD2. Per germline, CDR1 LGHNA and CDR2 YSLEER. V trimming: 4 bases; J trimming: 0 bases; junction bases outside the gene matches: 6. This CDR3 spans 16 amino acids. For the CDR3, the DNA is TGCGCCAGCAGCCCGGGACTACTCCTAGCCAAAAACATTCAGTACTTC. It encodes CASSPGLLLAKNIQYF.

This chain links TRBV6-5 with TRBJ1-6, with D possibly being TRBD1 (5 bases). The V gene's germline CDR1 is MNHEY and CDR2 SVGAGI. There are 17 residues in the CDR3. Trimming took 2 bases from V and 9 from J, leaving 20 bases between them. The CDR3 nucleotides read TGTGCCAGCAGTTACGTTTTAGGGGCGCGATCAGGTTCACCCCTCCACTTT. It is translated as CASSYVLGARSGSPLHF.

The chain has TRBV7-9 and TRBJ1-5; weak D call: TRBD1 (5 bases). Trimming removed 5 bases from V and 0 bases from J, with 14 bases in between. In germline, CDR1 is SEHNR, CDR2 FQNEAQ (reference sequence). This CDR3 has 16 residues. The CDR3: CASSESRGDSNQPQHF. The CDR3 DNA sequence: TGTGCCAGCAGCGAAAGTAGGGGAGATAGCAATCAGCCCCAGCATTTT.

This chain joins TRBV6-2 or TRBV6-3 and TRBJ1-5, with D hard to call. The V gene's germline CDR1 is MNHEY and CDR2 SVGEGT. The CDR3 extends over 14 amino acids. V dropped 7 bases and J dropped 0 bases, with 10 bases sitting between them. The CDR3 sequence: CASKNRNSNQPQHF. CDR3 in DNA: TGTGCCAGCAAAAACAGAAATAGCAATCAGCCCCAGCATTTT.

V is TRBV28 and J is TRBJ2-2; D is possibly TRBD1 (6 bases). The V end was cut by 6 bases, the J end by 4 bases, with 15 bases between. The CDR3 spans 15 residues. The germline V gene has CDR1 MDHEN and CDR2 SYDVKM. The CDR3 reads CASSFRGHLTGELFF. The CDR3 nucleotides read TGTGCCAGCAGCTTTCGGGGACACCTCACCGGGGAGCTGTTTTTT. Variable domain in full (rest from reference TRBV28 and TRBJ2-2): DVKVTQSSRYLVKRTGEKVFLECVQDMDHENMFWYRQDPGLGLRLIYFSYDVKMKEKGDIPEGYSVSREKKERFSLILESASTNQTSMYLCASSFRGHLTGELFFGEGSRLTVL.

This clonotype has only a few counts. V usage is TRBV29-1 and J usage is TRBJ2-3, with a weak D call TRBD1 (5 bases). The V and J ends lost 3 bases and 6 bases respectively, with 16 bases between them. The CDR3 loop spans 14 amino acids. CDR1 SQVTM and CDR2 ANQGSEA come from the germline V gene. DNA of the CDR3: TGCAGCGTTGACGCGGCAGGGTTGGCCGATACGCAGTATTTT. Residues: CSVDAAGLADTQYF.